A single T cell receptor (beta chain) is shown here with its context. The trim removed 3 bases at V and 7 bases at J, leaving 10 bases unmatched. This CDR3 has 15 amino acids. Germline-derived CDR1 and CDR2 are GTSNPN and SVGIG (reference sequence). It was with unique molecular identifiers that the TCRbeta library was prepared. TCRdb used MiXCR to reprocess the PCR reads, holding one entry per CDR3 protein. The sample shows about 200,000 distinct CDR3 sequences, approximately 15% of them seen only once. The sample originates from a study of T-cell reconstitution after alpha-beta-depleted transplantation in children.

The sample consisted of PBMCs from the stem cell graft donor, taken from the stem cell graft. This TCR was sampled from a human donor who donated a stem cell graft to a child with acute lymphoblastic leukemia. This chain connects TRBV30 to TRBJ2-2; TRBD2 matches 8 bases. CDR3 loop: CAWRNSGLVNGELFF. CDR3 bases: TGTGCCTGGAGAAATTCGGGACTAGTTAACGGGGAGCTGTTTTTT.